There are a few counts of the clone carrying this T cell receptor (beta chain). The data were taken from a study of T-cell memory formation after mild COVID-19. Study-level background: In these data, TCR clusters were largely donor specific.

From germline, CDR1 is LGHNA and CDR2 YNFKEQ. This CDR3 contains 13 residues. Trimming took 0 bases from V and 6 from J, leaving 6 bases between them. TCRdb analysed the 5' RACE reads with MiXCR anew, one entry per CDR3 protein. This repertoire shows about 430,000 distinct CDR3 sequences, 15% to 20% found once; its top ten account for 20% to 25%. The chain has TRBV4-2 and TRBJ1-5, with D unresolved. The material sequenced was PBMCs or a T cell subset sorted from them (not recorded which). The clonotype originates from a man aged 18 to 29 who had mild COVID-19 (a few samples of this study predate the infection). Cell type and time point are not known. This CDR3 is CASSQDYSQPQHF. CDR3 nucleotide sequence: TGTGCCAGCAGCCAAGATTATAGTCAGCCCCAGCATTTT.